The sequence of this T cell receptor beta chain was determined in a study of cytomegalovirus exposure and HLA in healthy donors. Overall study context: Out of around 360 genotyped donors, roughly 83% belonged to the Caucasian-associated ancestry cluster.

This clone showed up just once. The antigen remains unidentified. Overall study results and limits: A few V segments could not be told apart, such as TRBV6-2 and TRBV6-3, and were left out.

Germline V gives CDR1 LGHNA, CDR2 YSLEER. This CDR3 region has 17 residues. Trimming left V 1 base short and J 0 bases short, with 12 bases between. PCR involved 60 Vbeta and 13 Jbeta primers. Measured with immunoSEQ multiplex PCR; TCRdb has only the in-frame clones, and not every one. The table records about 100,000 clones, 60% to 75% of them present only once. This receptor was identified in a man in his forties or fifties in good health and CMV-seropositive. The chain combines TRBV4-3 with TRBJ2-2, with TRBD2 as a possible D gene (7 bases). Sequencing was done on a sample of PBMCs. The CDR3 region has the DNA TGCGCCAGCAGCCAAGCGGGAGGACAGTCGAACACCGGGGAGCTGTTTTTT. This encodes CASSQAGGQSNTGELFF.